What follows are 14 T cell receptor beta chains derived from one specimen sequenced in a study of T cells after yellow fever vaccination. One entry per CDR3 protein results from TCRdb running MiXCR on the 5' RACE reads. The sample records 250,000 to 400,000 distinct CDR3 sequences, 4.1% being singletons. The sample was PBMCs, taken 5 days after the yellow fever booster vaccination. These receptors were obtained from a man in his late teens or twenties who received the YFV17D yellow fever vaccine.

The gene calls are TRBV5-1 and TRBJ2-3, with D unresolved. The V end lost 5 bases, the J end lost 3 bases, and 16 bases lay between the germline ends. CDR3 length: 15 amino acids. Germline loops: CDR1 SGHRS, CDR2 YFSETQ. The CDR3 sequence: CASSYSTWWTDTQYF. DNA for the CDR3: TGCGCCAGCAGTTATTCAACCTGGTGGACAGATACGCAGTATTTT.

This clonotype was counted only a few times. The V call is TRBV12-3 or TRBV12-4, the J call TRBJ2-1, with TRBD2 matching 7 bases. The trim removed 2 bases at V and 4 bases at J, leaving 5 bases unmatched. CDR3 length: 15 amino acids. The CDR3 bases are TGTGCCAGCAGTTTACGGGGGGACGTATACAATGAGCAGTTCTTC. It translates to CASSLRGDVYNEQFF.

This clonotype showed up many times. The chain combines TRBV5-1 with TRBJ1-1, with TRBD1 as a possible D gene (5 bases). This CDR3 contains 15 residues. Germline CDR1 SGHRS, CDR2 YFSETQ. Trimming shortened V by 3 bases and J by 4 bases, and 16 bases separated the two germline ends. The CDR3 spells CASSSLGVGSTEAFF. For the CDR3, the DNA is TGCGCCAGCAGCTCATTGGGGGTGGGGAGCACTGAAGCTTTCTTT. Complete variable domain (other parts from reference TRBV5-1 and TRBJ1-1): KAGVTQTPRYLIKTRGQQVTLSCSPISGHRSVSWYQQTPGQGLQFLFEYFSETQRNKGNFPGRFSGRQFSNSRSEMNVSTLELGDSALYLCASSSLGVGSTEAFFGQGTRLTVV.

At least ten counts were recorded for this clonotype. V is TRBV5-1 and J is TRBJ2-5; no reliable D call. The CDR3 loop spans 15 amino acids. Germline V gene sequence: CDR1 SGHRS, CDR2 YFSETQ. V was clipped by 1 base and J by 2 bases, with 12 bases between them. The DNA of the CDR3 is TGCGCCAGCAGCTTGACCAGGCCCTCGCAAGAGACCCAGTACTTC. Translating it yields CASSLTRPSQETQYF.

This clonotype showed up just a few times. This CDR3 reads CASSFAGGYSTDTQYF. The CDR3 DNA follows: TGTGCCAGCAGCTTTGCGGGGGGATATAGCACAGATACGCAGTATTTT. The V and J genes are TRBV7-6 and TRBJ2-3, with 8 bases identical to TRBD2. V was clipped by 3 bases and J by 0 bases; unmatched bases: 5. The V gene's germline CDR1 is SGHVS and CDR2 FNYEAQ. The CDR3 has 16 amino acids.

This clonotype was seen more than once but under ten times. The DNA of the CDR3 is TGTGCCAGCAGCCAATGGGGGGGTTGGGAGCAGTTCTTC. This encodes CASSQWGGWEQFF. V gene TRBV14 combines with J gene TRBJ2-1; 7 bases agree with TRBD2. V was clipped by 2 bases and J by 10 bases; unmatched bases: 5. This CDR3 contains 13 residues. Germline V gene sequence: CDR1 SGHDN, CDR2 FVKESK.

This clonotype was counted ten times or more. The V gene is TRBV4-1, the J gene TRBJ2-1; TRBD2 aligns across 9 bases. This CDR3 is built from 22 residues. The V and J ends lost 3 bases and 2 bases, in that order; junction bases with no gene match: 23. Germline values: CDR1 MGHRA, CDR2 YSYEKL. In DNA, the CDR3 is TGCGCCAGCAGCCATGTGGGAGGGGGCGCGGGGGGGCCACAAGCCCCCTACAATGAGCAGTTCTTC. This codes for CASSHVGGGAGGPQAPYNEQFF.

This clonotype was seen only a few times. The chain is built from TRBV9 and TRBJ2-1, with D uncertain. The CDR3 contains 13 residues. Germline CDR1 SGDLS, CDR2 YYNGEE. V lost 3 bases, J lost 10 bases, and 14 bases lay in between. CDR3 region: CASSAIDRGEQFF. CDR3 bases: TGTGCCAGCAGCGCGATCGACCGTGGGGAGCAGTTCTTC.

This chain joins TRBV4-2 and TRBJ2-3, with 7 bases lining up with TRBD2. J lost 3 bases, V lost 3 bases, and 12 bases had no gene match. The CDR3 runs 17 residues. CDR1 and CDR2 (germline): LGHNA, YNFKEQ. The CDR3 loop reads CASSQDTSVMRTDTQYF. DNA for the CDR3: TGTGCCAGCAGCCAGGATACTAGCGTAATGAGGACAGATACGCAGTATTTT.

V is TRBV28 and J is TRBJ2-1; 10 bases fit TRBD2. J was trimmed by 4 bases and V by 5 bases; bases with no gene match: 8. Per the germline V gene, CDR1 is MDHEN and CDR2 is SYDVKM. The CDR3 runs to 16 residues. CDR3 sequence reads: CASSRTLAGLYNEQFF. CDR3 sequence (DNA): TGTGCCAGCAGTCGTACACTAGCGGGGTTGTACAATGAGCAGTTCTTC.

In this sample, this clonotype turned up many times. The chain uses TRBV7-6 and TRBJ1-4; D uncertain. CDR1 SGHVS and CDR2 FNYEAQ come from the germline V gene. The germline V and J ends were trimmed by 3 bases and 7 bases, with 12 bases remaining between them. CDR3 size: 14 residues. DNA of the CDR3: TGTGCCAGCAGCTTGAATCCCGCCGGTGAAAAACTGTTTTTT. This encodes CASSLNPAGEKLFF.

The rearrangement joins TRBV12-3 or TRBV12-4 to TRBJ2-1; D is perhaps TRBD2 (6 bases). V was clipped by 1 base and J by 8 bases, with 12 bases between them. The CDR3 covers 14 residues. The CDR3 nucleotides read TGTGCCAGCAGTTTAGGGACTATTATAGATGAGCAGTTCTTC. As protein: CASSLGTIIDEQFF.

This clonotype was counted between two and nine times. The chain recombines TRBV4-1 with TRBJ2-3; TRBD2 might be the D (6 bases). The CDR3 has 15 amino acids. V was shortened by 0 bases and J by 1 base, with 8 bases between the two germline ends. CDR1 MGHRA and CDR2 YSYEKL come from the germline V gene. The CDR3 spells CASSQEGGGTDTQYF. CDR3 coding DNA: TGCGCCAGCAGCCAAGAAGGCGGGGGCACAGATACGCAGTATTTT.

This CDR3 reads CASSLLPVGLAENNEQFF. The CDR3 bases are TGTGCCAGCTCACTACTGCCCGTAGGGCTAGCGGAGAACAATGAGCAGTTCTTC. J is TRBJ2-1 and V is TRBV18; TRBD2 aligns across 7 bases. Germline V gene data show CDR1 as KGHSH and CDR2 as LQKENI. The trim removed 4 bases at V and 5 bases at J, leaving 17 bases unmatched. The CDR3 covers 18 residues.